These 24 T cell receptor beta chains originate from one sample sequenced in a study of regulatory T cells in long-lasting Graves disease. Time point given: persistent/refractory GD, antithyroid drugs over 5 years with positive TRAb. The authors made the TCR library using RNA they extracted from PBMCs. Through Arm-PCR of CDR3 regions and iRepertoire HTBI primers, TCR beta libraries were built. MiXCR, applied by TCRdb to the multiplex PCR reads, yields one record per CDR3 protein. The table lists a few hundred thousand distinct CDR3 sequences, 20% to 25% of them singletons. Here the sequenced sample was peripheral blood mononuclear cells (PBMCs), taken when the disease was refractory, from a patient treated with antithyroid drugs. All receptors derive from a woman in her thirties or forties with Graves disease.

This clonotype is a singleton in its sample. The chain employs TRBV7-2 and TRBJ2-5, with D maybe TRBD2 (6 bases). This CDR3 is 14 amino acids long. Trimming removed 2 bases from V and 4 bases from J, with 11 bases in between. Germline lookup yields CDR1 SGHTA and CDR2 FQGNSA. CDR3 in DNA: TGTGCCAGCAGCTTATTCGGGCGGGGAGAGACCCAGTACTTC. Protein product: CASSLFGRGETQYF.

The rearrangement uses TRBV27 and TRBJ2-7; 9 bases are a match to TRBD2. J lost 8 bases, V lost 5 bases, and 25 bases had no gene match. Germline V gene data show CDR1 as MNHEY and CDR2 as SMNVEV (reference sequence). The CDR3 sequence is 19 residues long. The CDR3 protein is CASSPQAASGVPPPSKQYF. The CDR3 region has the DNA TGTGCCAGCAGTCCGCAAGCGGCTAGCGGGGTCCCGCCCCCATCGAAGCAGTACTTC.

This clonotype has only one observation. A much larger clone differs from this one at a single base, so this may be a read error. As the CDR3 is not closed by the conserved phenylalanine or tryptophan, this likely results from a read error. The chain has TRBV12-3 or TRBV12-4 and TRBJ2-2, with TRBD1 matching 7 bases. With 3 bases clipped from V and 5 bases from J, the junction kept 9 bases outside the gene matches. The CDR3 totals 16 residues. The CDR3 DNA follows: TGTGCCAGCAGTTTCGATCCACAGGGGTTAACCGGGGAGCTGTTTTCT. This encodes CASSFDPQGLTGELFS.

This clonotype was recorded a few times. The chain recombines TRBV2 with TRBJ2-3; tentative D call: TRBD1 (5 bases). Deletions cut 4 bases from V and 2 bases from J, with 10 bases between. Germline V lookup: CDR1 SNHLY, CDR2 FYNNEI. The CDR3 is 14 amino acids. CDR3 amino acids: CASSGRAFTDTQYF. The CDR3 bases are TGTGCCAGCAGTGGCAGGGCCTTCACAGATACGCAGTATTTT.

About this clonotype: A much larger clone differs by one base, so this may be a read error. The chain couples TRBV5-4 to TRBJ1-1; perhaps TRBD1 as D (5 bases). CDR3 length: 12 residues. The V end lost 2 bases, the J end lost 3 bases, and 5 bases lay between the germline ends. CDR1 and CDR2 from the germline V gene are SGHNT and YYREEE (reference sequence). CDR3 region: CASSFRDTEAFF. In nucleotides, the CDR3 is TGTGCCAGCAGCTTCAGGGACACTGAAGCTTTCTTT. Supplemented by reference TRBV5-4 and TRBJ1-1, the full variable domain reads ETGVTQSPTHLIKTRGQQVTLRCSSQSGHNTVSWYQQALGQGPQFIFQYYREEENGRGNFPPRFSGLQFPNYSSELNVNALELDDSALYLCASSFRDTEAFFGQGTRLTVV.

Ten or more counts support this clonotype. This chain uses TRBV2 with TRBJ1-6; D not certain. The CDR3 is 13 amino acids. Germline V gene lookup returns CDR1 SNHLY and CDR2 FYNNEI. Trimming removed 4 bases at V and 12 bases at J, with 13 bases between. The CDR3 region is CASSATQAVPLHF. The CDR3 coding sequence is TGTGCCAGCAGTGCCACACAAGCGGTACCCCTCCACTTT. Complete variable domain (other parts from reference TRBV2 and TRBJ1-6): EPEVTQTPSHQVTQMGQEVILRCVPISNHLYFYWYRQILGQKVEFLVSFYNNEISEKSEIFDDQFSVERPDGSNFTLKIRSTKLEDSAMYFCASSATQAVPLHFGNGTRLTVT.

The rearrangement uses TRBV19 and TRBJ2-7; 9 bases align to TRBD1. CDR3 size: 14 residues. The trim removed 4 bases at V and 7 bases at J, leaving 8 bases unmatched. Germline CDR1 is LNHDA and CDR2 is SQIVND (reference sequence). In DNA, the CDR3 is TGTGCCAGTAGTAGGTCTCCGGGACAGGGAGAGCAGTACTTC. Protein product: CASSRSPGQGEQYF.

In regard to this clonotype: A junction boundary mismatches the germline segment, possibly from a read error. Here the CDR3 reads CASSVEGLPNTRELFF. The CDR3 nucleotides are TGTGCCAGCAGCGTAGAGGGACTACCGAACACCAGGGAGCTGTTTTTT. V usage is TRBV9 and J usage is TRBJ2-2, with TRBD2 matching over 7 bases. From germline, CDR1 is SGDLS and CDR2 YYNGEE. This CDR3 is built from 16 residues.

There are a few counts of this clonotype. The chain has TRBV19 and TRBJ1-5; D unclear. The CDR3 length is 15 residues. The V gene lost 5 bases and the J gene lost 3 bases, with 14 bases spanning the gap. Per germline, CDR1 LNHDA and CDR2 SQIVND (reference sequence). The CDR3 bases are TGTGCCAGTAGTCTCGGAGGGCGTTCCAATCAGCCCCAGCATTTT. As protein: CASSLGGRSNQPQHF. The variable domain in full, completed from reference TRBV19 and TRBJ1-5, reads DGGITQSPKYLFRKEGQNVTLSCEQNLNHDAMYWYRQDPGQGLRLIYYSQIVNDFQKGDIAEGYSVSREKKESFPLTVTSAQKNPTAFYLCASSLGGRSNQPQHFGDGTRLSIL.

In this sample, this clonotype turned up many times. Mismatch with germline at one junction end may stem from a read error. The chain couples TRBV15 to TRBJ2-5, with 7 bases that match TRBD1. This CDR3 spans 16 amino acids. The germline CDR1 and CDR2 sequences are LNHNV and YYDKDF (reference sequence). DNA for the CDR3: TGTGCCACCAGCGGCGTGGAGACAGGGCTCCAAAAGACCCAGTACTTC. It is translated as CATSGVETGLQKTQYF.

The gene calls are TRBV15 and TRBJ1-5; D gene ambiguous. Germline assignment: CDR1 LNHNV and CDR2 YYDKDF (reference sequence). Trimming pared 1 base from V and 1 base from J, leaving 8 bases between. This CDR3 region has 15 residues. The CDR3 sequence is CATSRVLGSNQPQHF. The CDR3 DNA reads TGTGCCACCAGCAGAGTATTGGGGAGCAATCAGCCCCAGCATTTT.

This clonotype was recorded many times. This rearrangement joins TRBV20-1 to TRBJ2-5; TRBD2 aligns across 10 bases. V lost 3 bases to trimming and J lost 5 bases; unmatched junction nucleotides: 3. The CDR3 runs to 13 residues. The germline V gene encodes CDR1 DFQATT and CDR2 SNEGSKA (reference sequence). The DNA for the CDR3 is TGCAGTGCTAGTTCTAGCGGGAGTGAGACCCAGTACTTC. Translating gives CSASSSGSETQYF.

This clonotype was seen repeatedly, ten times or more. CDR3 in amino acids: CATRRTVNTEAFF. CDR3 DNA sequence: TGTGCCACCAGAAGAACTGTGAACACTGAAGCTTTCTTT. The V call is TRBV24-1, the J call TRBJ1-1; D is unclear. V was pared by 7 bases and J by 0 bases, with 8 bases between. The CDR3 has 13 amino acids. Germline V gives CDR1 KGHDR, CDR2 SFDVKD.

The chain is built from TRBV28 and TRBJ2-5, with 7 bases lining up with TRBD2. The J segment lost 5 bases and the V segment lost 3 bases, leaving 15 bases of the junction unmatched. The length of the CDR3 is 17 residues. In germline, CDR1 is MDHEN, CDR2 SYDVKM. CDR3 coding DNA: TGTGCCAGCAGTTTGGCCTCTAGCGGCAGAGGATGGGAGACCCAGTACTTC. Translating it yields CASSLASSGRGWETQYF.

This clonotype came up many times. The chain uses TRBV11-2 and TRBJ1-1; D is ambiguous. V gave up 2 bases and J gave up 2 bases, with 9 bases separating them. The CDR3 sequence is 14 residues long. The V gene's germline CDR1 is SGHAT and CDR2 FQNNGV. The CDR3 sequence: CASSLRLGNTEAFF. The CDR3 DNA sequence: TGTGCCAGCAGCTTACGTCTGGGAAACACTGAAGCTTTCTTT.

In this sample, this clonotype turned up many times. The chain links TRBV7-8 to TRBJ1-6; D is uncertain. The length of the CDR3 is 15 residues. V lost 6 bases and J 3 bases, leaving 12 bases between the germline ends. Germline loops: CDR1 SGHVS, CDR2 FQNEAQ. The CDR3 sequence: CASRLRINYNSPLHF. The CDR3 coding sequence is TGTGCCAGCAGGCTCCGGATAAACTATAATTCACCCCTCCACTTT.

This clonotype was recorded at least ten times. V usage is TRBV2 and J usage is TRBJ1-5; D gene ambiguous. The CDR3 sequence is 11 residues long. Trimming stripped 2 bases from V and 9 bases from J, with 5 bases between. Germline CDR1 and CDR2: SNHLY and FYNNEI. The CDR3 is CASSESGPQHF. The CDR3 region has the DNA TGTGCCAGCAGTGAATCGGGGCCCCAGCATTTT.

This clonotype occurred many times. V is TRBV11-2 and J is TRBJ1-6, with D possibly matching TRBD1 (6 bases). Trimming pared 3 bases from V and 3 bases from J, leaving 12 bases between. CDR3 length: 16 residues. Germline values: CDR1 SGHAT, CDR2 FQNNGV. The CDR3 nucleotides are TGTGCCAGCAGCTTTCGGACAGAGATCTATAATTCACCCCTCCACTTT. This encodes CASSFRTEIYNSPLHF.

This chain joins TRBV9 and TRBJ1-1; a weak D match, TRBD1 (6 bases). The CDR3 covers 15 residues. V dropped 0 bases and J dropped 5 bases, with 14 bases sitting between them. Germline V CDR1 and CDR2: SGDLS, YYNGEE. The CDR3 DNA is TGTGCCAGCAGCGTAGATCTTAGGGGGTCGACTGAAGCTTTCTTT. This translates into CASSVDLRGSTEAFF.

The chain joins TRBV19 to TRBJ1-1, with D tentatively TRBD1 (5 bases). This CDR3 spans 15 amino acids. The ends were cut back, 3 bases at V and 2 bases at J, with 13 bases in the middle. Germline V gene lookup returns CDR1 LNHDA and CDR2 SQIVND (reference sequence). Here the CDR3 DNA reads TGTGCCAGTAGTATCGCAGGGTTCCGAAACACTGAAGCTTTCTTT. Translated: CASSIAGFRNTEAFF.

This clonotype was recorded only once. J is TRBJ2-7 and V is TRBV20-1; weak D call: TRBD1 (5 bases). The CDR3 consists of 12 residues. V was cut by 2 bases and J by 6 bases, with 11 bases left in between. Germline values: CDR1 DFQATT, CDR2 SNEGSKA (reference sequence). The CDR3 nucleotides read TGCAGTGCTAGACAGGGTCCCCTCGAGCAGTACTTC. This translates into CSARQGPLEQYF.

This chain joins TRBV3-1 and TRBJ1-1; D may be TRBD1 (6 bases). The germline CDR1 and CDR2 sequences are LGHDT and YNNKEL (reference sequence). V was pared by 1 base and J by 6 bases, with 9 bases between. CDR3 length: 13 amino acids. The CDR3 DNA reads TGTGCCAGCAGCCAAGTACAGGGAGCTGAAGCTTTCTTT. This gives the protein CASSQVQGAEAFF.

This clonotype was recorded at least ten times. The chain employs TRBV20-1 and TRBJ1-1, with 8 bases matching TRBD1. The CDR3 length is 14 residues. V dropped 4 bases and J dropped 5; count of bases not matched to a gene: 9. Germline V CDR1 and CDR2: DFQATT, SNEGSKA (reference sequence). The CDR3 sequence is CSAKSDRVGTEAFF. Written as DNA, the CDR3 is TGCAGTGCTAAATCGGACAGGGTTGGGACTGAAGCTTTCTTT.

The V gene is TRBV28, the J gene TRBJ2-3; 9 nucleotides align to TRBD2. The CDR3 is made up of 19 amino acids. The V gene's germline CDR1 is MDHEN and CDR2 SYDVKM. V shed 2 bases, J shed 1 base, and the junction held 13 bases outside the gene matches. The CDR3 nucleotides are TGTGCCAGCAGTTTACTAATTAGCGGGAGAGGAAATGGCACAGATACGCAGTATTTT. Translation gives CASSLLISGRGNGTDTQYF.